This paragraph reports one TCR beta chain. The target antigen is unknown. The data stem from a study of beta chain features in type 1 diabetes. The study, taken as a whole, reports: VDJ junctions from patients with type 1 diabetes contained fewer insertions and more deletions. Moderately but significantly shorter TCRB CDR3s were found in Type 1 diabetes patients in all four CD4+ subsets.

Investigators reverse transcribed all isolated RNA, so they sequenced expressed TCRB transcripts. Only in-frame clones appear in the TCRdb table, and some are missing; sequencing was by immunoSEQ multiplex PCR. The table has hundreds of thousands of clones, roughly 14% seen once. Germline V gene data show CDR1 as SGDLS and CDR2 as YYNGEE. The CDR3 runs 14 residues. Germline trimming cut 4 bases from V and 3 bases from J; bases unmatched to any gene: 7. The chain joins TRBV9 to TRBJ2-7; the match to TRBD1 covers 7 bases. The source is a man aged 25-45 years in good health. Sequencing was done on a sample of naive CD4+ T cells from blood. CDR3 protein: CASSPGTDIYEQYF. CDR3 sequence (DNA): TGTGCCAGCAGCCCCGGGACAGACATCTACGAGCAGTACTTC.